The next 16 T cell receptor beta chains were all read from a single sample in a study of T cell responses to AZD1222 COVID-19 vaccine. The table came from immunoSEQ multiplex PCR; TCRdb's copy has only in-frame clones and leaves some out. The data hold roughly 84,000 clones, with roughly 85% observed a single time. The sample was peripheral blood, taken 28 days after the second AZD1222 dose. The receptor set was obtained from an adult who received the AZD1222 COVID-19 vaccine.

The chain uses TRBV19 and TRBJ2-3; the match to TRBD2 covers 8 bases. Trimming at V came to 4 bases and at J to 6 bases, leaving 12 bases not matched to a gene. The CDR3 totals 16 residues. Germline V gene data show CDR1 as LNHDA and CDR2 as SQIVND (reference sequence). The CDR3 here is CASSNRAGGSMDTQYF. The CDR3 coding sequence is TGTGCCAGTAGTAATAGGGCGGGGGGTTCAATGGATACGCAGTATTTT.

This chain uses TRBV15 with TRBJ2-2, with 11 bases aligning to TRBD1. Germline V gene data show CDR1 as LNHNV and CDR2 as YYDKDF (reference sequence). Trimming at V came to 7 bases and at J to 6 bases, leaving 1 base not matched to a gene. The CDR3 consists of 13 residues. CDR3 in amino acids: CATTGQGAGELFF. Written as DNA, the CDR3 is TGTGCCACCACGGGACAGGGGGCCGGGGAGCTGTTTTTT.

The chain employs TRBV5-5 and TRBJ1-5; no clear D. Trimming removed 4 bases at V and 7 bases at J, with 21 bases between. The CDR3 totals 16 residues. Germline-derived CDR1 and CDR2 are SGHKS and YYEKEE (reference sequence). The CDR3 DNA is TGTGCCAGCAGCGCATCAATCTCCGGGTCGAGCCAGCCCCAGCATTTT. This sequence encodes CASSASISGSSQPQHF.

The chain uses TRBV11-3 and TRBJ2-5, with D possibly being TRBD2 (5 bases). Trimming stripped 1 base from V and 5 bases from J, with 11 bases between. CDR1 SGHNT and CDR2 YENEEA come from the germline V gene. The CDR3 is 14 amino acids. CDR3 protein: CASSLAGLAETQYF. The CDR3 coding sequence is TGTGCCAGCAGCTTAGCGGGCCTAGCTGAGACCCAGTACTTC.

The CDR3 sequence is CASSTTGKSGSPLHF. Written as DNA, the CDR3 is TGTGCCAGCAGTACAACAGGGAAGAGTGGTTCACCCCTCCACTTT. J is TRBJ1-6 and V is TRBV6-2 or TRBV6-3; a weak D match, TRBD1 (6 bases). Per the germline V gene, CDR1 is MNHEY and CDR2 is SVGEGT. The germline V and J ends were trimmed by 5 bases and 9 bases, with 17 bases remaining between them. The CDR3 spans 15 residues.

The V call is TRBV7-9, the J call TRBJ1-3, with D perhaps TRBD1 (6 bases). Per germline, CDR1 SEHNR and CDR2 FQNEAQ (reference sequence). The V and J ends lost 2 bases and 0 bases respectively, with 11 bases between them. The CDR3 is made up of 16 amino acids. The CDR3 sequence is CASSLSGGSSGNTIYF. For the CDR3, the DNA is TGTGCCAGCAGCTTATCGGGGGGCTCCTCTGGAAACACCATATATTTT.

The chain uses TRBV6-5 and TRBJ1-2; no definite D call. Trimming removed 4 bases from V and 0 bases from J, with 15 bases in between. This CDR3 spans 16 amino acids. CDR1 and CDR2 (germline): MNHEY, SVGAGI. CDR3 sequence (DNA): TGTGCCAGCAGTTTAACGGGCCCCCACCCTAACTATGGCTACACCTTC. Its translation is CASSLTGPHPNYGYTF.

V usage is TRBV5-8 and J usage is TRBJ2-3; perhaps TRBD2 as D (6 bases). CDR1 is SGHTS, CDR2 YDEGEE, per germline. V dropped 5 bases and J dropped 1 base, with 11 bases sitting between them. The CDR3 is made up of 14 amino acids. CDR3 sequence (DNA): TGTGCCAGCAGGCGGGGTAGAGGCACAGATACGCAGTATTTT. Protein sequence: CASRRGRGTDTQYF. The complete variable domain, with remaining parts taken from reference TRBV5-8 and TRBJ2-3, reads EAGVTQSPTHLIKTRGQQATLRCSPISGHTSVYWYQQALGLGLQFLLWYDEGEERNRGNFPPRFSGRQFPNYSSELNVNALELEDSALYLCASRRGRGTDTQYFGPGTRLTVL.

The V call is TRBV20-1, the J call TRBJ2-5, with 8 nucleotides matching TRBD2. J was trimmed by 4 bases and V by 3 bases; bases with no gene match: 10. Germline-derived CDR1 and CDR2 are DFQATT and SNEGSKA (reference sequence). CDR3 size: 15 residues. In nucleotides, the CDR3 is TGCAGTGCTAGTCTGAGCGGGGGTGTGGGAGAGACCCAGTACTTC. Protein product: CSASLSGGVGETQYF.

J is TRBJ2-7 and V is TRBV4-2, with D perhaps TRBD2 (5 bases). This CDR3 has 14 amino acids. V was pared by 0 bases and J by 3 bases, with 9 bases between. Germline-derived CDR1 and CDR2 are LGHNA and YNFKEQ. CDR3 amino acids: CASSQDRDSYEQYF. DNA of the CDR3: TGTGCCAGCAGCCAAGATCGGGATAGCTACGAGCAGTACTTC.

The gene calls are TRBV6-5 and TRBJ1-6; D gene ambiguous. CDR1 is MNHEY, CDR2 SVGAGI, per germline. V lost 4 bases and J 7 bases, leaving 14 bases between the germline ends. This CDR3 is 15 amino acids long. This CDR3 reads CASSSSIQENSPLHF. CDR3 DNA sequence: TGTGCCAGCAGTTCCTCGATTCAGGAAAATTCACCCCTCCACTTT.

The J gene is TRBJ2-3, the V gene TRBV5-4, with 12 nucleotides matching TRBD2. This CDR3 region has 16 residues. Germline CDR1 is SGHNT and CDR2 is YYREEE (reference sequence). Trimming at V came to 6 bases and at J to 3 bases, leaving 8 bases not matched to a gene. The CDR3 region is CASMLAGGHRTDTQYF. The CDR3 DNA reads as TGTGCCAGCATGCTAGCGGGGGGGCATCGGACAGATACGCAGTATTTT.

The chain joins TRBV18 to TRBJ1-1, with D tentatively TRBD1 (6 bases). Germline loops: CDR1 KGHSH, CDR2 LQKENI. The CDR3 runs to 15 residues. V was clipped by 2 bases and J by 5 bases, with 15 bases between them. CDR3 amino acids: CASSPTNRVGTEAFF. CDR3 nucleotides: TGTGCCAGCTCACCAACGAACAGGGTAGGGACTGAAGCTTTCTTT.

This clone appeared a few times. V and J are TRBV4-1 and TRBJ1-6; the D gene is possibly TRBD1 (6 bases). This CDR3 spans 16 amino acids. V was cut by 7 bases and J by 0 bases, with 13 bases left in between. The V gene's germline CDR1 is MGHRA and CDR2 YSYEKL. CDR3 in amino acids: CASNQGLASYNSPLHF. For the CDR3, the DNA is TGCGCCAGCAATCAGGGGTTGGCCTCCTATAATTCACCCCTCCACTTT.

The gene calls are TRBV29-1 and TRBJ1-2; a possible D gene is TRBD1 (5 bases). Germline V gene lookup returns CDR1 SQVTM and CDR2 ANQGSEA. Trimming shortened V by 3 bases and J by 7 bases, and 6 bases separated the two germline ends. The CDR3 contains 10 residues. The CDR3 coding sequence is TGCAGCGTTGAGGGGGGTGGCTACACCTTC. Translated, it gives CSVEGGGYTF. Full variable domain (outside the CDR3, taken from reference TRBV29-1 and TRBJ1-2): SAVISQKPSRDICQRGTSLTIQCQVDSQVTMMFWYRQQPGQSLTLIATANQGSEATYESGFVIDKFPISRPNLTFSTLTVSNMSPEDSSIYLCSVEGGGYTFGSGTRLTVV.

The V and J genes are TRBV10-3 and TRBJ1-1, with D tentatively TRBD1 (6 bases). V lost 8 bases and J 1 base, leaving 11 bases between the germline ends. CDR3 length equals 13 residues. The germline V gene has CDR1 ENHRY and CDR2 SYGVKD. For the CDR3, the DNA is TGTGCCATCGAGGGGACACAGAACACTGAAGCTTTCTTT. It encodes CAIEGTQNTEAFF.